This T cell receptor (beta chain) was retrieved from a study of T cell changes during pregnancy in multiple sclerosis (dated by TCRdb to the late 2010s). Background on the whole study: In women with multiple sclerosis, the researchers looked at how the T cell repertoire shifted as pregnancy progressed.

Library preparation was by the immunoSEQ multiplex PCR assay. The source is immuneACCESS, and TCRdb retained only in-frame sequences with V and J called. Part of the clones is not carried over; for the studies checked, unresolved V genes explain less than half of this, and the remainder is unexplained. This sample gives tens of thousands of clones in total; more than 80% of them show up just once. The ten most abundant clones make up approximately 2% of the sample. From the cysteine up to the phenylalanine, the CDR3 has a length of 16 residues. Only the CDR3 DNA is retained, 48 bases long and in frame from the first base. From the germline V gene, CDR1 is SGHRS and CDR2 is YFSETQ. Ends trimmed: V by 0 bases, J by 4 bases; bases unmatched to a gene: 7. Of note for this clone: No cognate antigen has been identified for it. Per-base quality was not reported, and no clone a single base away is much larger than it.

The chain couples TRBV5-1 to TRBJ2-7, with 10 junctional bases fitting TRBD2. The receptor was isolated from a female donor in good health, enrolled as a control in a pregnancy study. The source was peripheral blood, collected in the second trimester of pregnancy. Read as DNA, the sequence is TGCGCCAGCAGCTTGGATAGCGGGGGGCTTTTATACGAGCAGTACTTC. Translated, it reads CASSLDSGGLLYEQYF.